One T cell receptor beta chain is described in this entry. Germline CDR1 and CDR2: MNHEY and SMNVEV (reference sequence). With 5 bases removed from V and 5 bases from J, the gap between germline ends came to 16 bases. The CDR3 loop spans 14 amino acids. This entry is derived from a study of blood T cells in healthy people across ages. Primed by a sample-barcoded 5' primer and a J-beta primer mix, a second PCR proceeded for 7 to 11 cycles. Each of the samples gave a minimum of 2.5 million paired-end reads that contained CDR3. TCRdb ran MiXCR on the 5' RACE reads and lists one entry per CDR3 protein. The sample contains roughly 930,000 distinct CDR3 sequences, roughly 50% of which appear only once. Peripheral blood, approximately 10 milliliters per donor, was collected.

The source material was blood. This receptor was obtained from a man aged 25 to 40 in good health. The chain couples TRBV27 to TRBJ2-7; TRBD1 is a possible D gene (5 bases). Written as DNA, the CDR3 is TGTGCCAGCAGTACGGAACAGGAAATCGACGAGCAGTACTTC. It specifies CASSTEQEIDEQYF.